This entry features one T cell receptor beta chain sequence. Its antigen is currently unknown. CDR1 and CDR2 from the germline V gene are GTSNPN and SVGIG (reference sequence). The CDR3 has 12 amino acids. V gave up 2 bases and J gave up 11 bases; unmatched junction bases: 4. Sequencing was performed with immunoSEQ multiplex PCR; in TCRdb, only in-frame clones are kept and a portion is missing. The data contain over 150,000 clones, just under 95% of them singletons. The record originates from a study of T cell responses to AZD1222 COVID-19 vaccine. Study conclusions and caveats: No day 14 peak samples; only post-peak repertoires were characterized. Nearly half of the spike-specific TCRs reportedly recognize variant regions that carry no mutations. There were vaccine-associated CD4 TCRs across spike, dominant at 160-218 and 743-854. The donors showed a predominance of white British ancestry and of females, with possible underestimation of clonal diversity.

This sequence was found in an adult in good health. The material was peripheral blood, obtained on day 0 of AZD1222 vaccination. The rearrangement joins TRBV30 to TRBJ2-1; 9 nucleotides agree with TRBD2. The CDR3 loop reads CAWSPASGKQFF. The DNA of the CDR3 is TGTGCCTGGAGTCCGGCTAGCGGGAAGCAGTTCTTC.